Following are 16 T cell receptor beta chains from one sample sequenced in a study of a mutant IDH1 vaccine in newly diagnosed glioma (dated by TCRdb to the early 2020s). The time point label, as the study defines it: week 5, during vaccination. A 20-mer mutant IDH1 peptide at 300 micrograms in Montanide made up each vaccine dose, which was injected subcutaneously together with topical imiquimod. The protocol used for the library was the immunoSEQ multiplex PCR assay. In TCRdb, the immuneACCESS table is reduced to in-frame sequences with V and J assigned. These tables do not hold every clone; where another copy was compared, an unresolved V gene accounts for under half, and the others remain unexplained. The sample profile shows about 25,000 clones; approximately 80% of them were found once. The ten largest clones take up about 8.4% of the sample. These receptors have no identified antigens. Source: PBMCs, taken from a glioma patient whose treatment included an IDH1 peptide vaccine. The receptors stem from a man aged 35-49 years with glioma.

This sequence joins TRBV5-6 and TRBJ2-7; tentative D call: TRBD2 (5 bases). Germline lookup yields CDR1 SGHDT and CDR2 YYEEEE. Trimming took 1 base from V and 4 from J, leaving 9 bases between them. This CDR3 spans 13 amino acids. The CDR3 here is CASSLLERYEQYV. The DNA of the CDR3 is TGTGCCAGCAGCTTGTTGGAGCGGTACGAGCAGTACGTC.

This sequence joins TRBV5-1 and TRBJ2-2; no clear D. The CDR3 is 14 residues long. Germline CDR1 and CDR2: SGHRS and YFSETQ. V was trimmed by 9 bases and J by 1 base, leaving 13 bases between them. As DNA, the CDR3 is TGCGCCACCAGTCCCCGGATGAACACCGGGGAGCTGTTTTTT. As protein: CATSPRMNTGELFF.

CDR3 amino acids: CASSLRYRENSNQPQHF. The CDR3 nucleotides are TGTGCCAGCAGTCTACGCTACAGGGAAAATAGCAATCAGCCCCAGCATTTT. V gene TRBV27 combines with J gene TRBJ1-5, with a weak D call TRBD1 (6 bases). The length of the CDR3 is 17 residues. V was pared by 5 bases and J by 0 bases, with 17 bases between. CDR1 is MNHEY, CDR2 SMNVEV, per germline (reference sequence).

This chain's CDR3 is CAYSGRAYNEQFF. The CDR3 region has the DNA TGTGCCTATAGCGGGAGGGCCTACAATGAGCAGTTCTTC. The chain uses TRBV30 and TRBJ2-1, with 11 bases fitting TRBD2. The ends lost 7 bases at V and 2 bases at J; junction bases unmatched: 1. The CDR3 has 13 residues. From germline, CDR1 is GTSNPN and CDR2 SVGIG (reference sequence).

The chain carries TRBV10-3 and TRBJ2-5; D may be TRBD1 (5 bases). Germline lookup yields CDR1 ENHRY and CDR2 SYGVKD. Trimming left V 3 bases short and J 0 bases short, with 8 bases between. This CDR3 is built from 14 residues. CDR3 region: CAISDGADQETQYF. The CDR3 DNA reads TGTGCCATCAGTGATGGGGCAGACCAAGAGACCCAGTACTTC.

This clone was detected only a few times. The rearrangement uses TRBV7-9 and TRBJ1-5, with a tentative D call TRBD1 (5 bases). The V end was cut by 4 bases, the J end by 4 bases, with 8 bases between. In germline, CDR1 is SEHNR, CDR2 FQNEAQ (reference sequence). The CDR3 runs to 13 residues. The CDR3 nucleotides are TGTGCCAGCAGCTCCGGGGGAAATCAGCCCCAGCATTTT. Amino acid sequence: CASSSGGNQPQHF.

The chain uses TRBV2 and TRBJ2-7; 7 bases agree with TRBD1. This CDR3 spans 14 amino acids. Per the germline V gene, CDR1 is SNHLY and CDR2 is FYNNEI. Trimming at V came to 6 bases and at J to 4 bases, leaving 9 bases not matched to a gene. CDR3: CASRIQGTTYEQYF. Written as DNA, the CDR3 is TGTGCCAGCAGAATACAGGGGACCACATACGAGCAGTACTTC.

This chain uses TRBV7-2 with TRBJ2-2, with D maybe TRBD2 (6 bases). With 2 bases removed from V and 4 bases from J, the gap between germline ends came to 14 bases. The length of the CDR3 is 16 residues. Germline V CDR1 and CDR2: SGHTA, FQGNSA. The CDR3 region is CASSLSGRGSTGELFF. The CDR3 DNA is TGTGCCAGCAGCTTATCGGGACGGGGGAGCACCGGGGAGCTGTTTTTT.

This clone was counted a few times. The chain combines TRBV6-4 with TRBJ1-1; 10 bases fit TRBD1. The V segment lost 5 bases and the J segment 3 bases; nucleotides outside the gene matches: 9. Germline V lookup: CDR1 MRHNA, CDR2 SNTAGT. This CDR3 has 16 amino acids. The CDR3 coding sequence is TGTGCCAGCAGTCCTTTAGGGGGACAGGGGTACACTGAAGCTTTCTTT. As protein: CASSPLGGQGYTEAFF.

This rearrangement joins TRBV7-2 to TRBJ1-4; 9 bases align to TRBD1. After removal of 5 bases from V and 7 bases from J, the junction contained 8 bases not matched to a gene. CDR1 is SGHTA and CDR2 is FQGNSA in the germline V gene. The CDR3 runs 15 residues. CDR3 loop: CASSPRTGESEKLFF. CDR3 DNA: TGTGCCAGCAGCCCCCGGACAGGGGAAAGTGAAAAACTGTTTTTT.

This clone was counted a few times. The chain is built from TRBV5-4 and TRBJ1-2, with TRBD1 as a possible D gene (5 bases). This CDR3 is built from 14 residues. Germline-derived CDR1 and CDR2 are SGHNT and YYREEE (reference sequence). V gave up 4 bases and J gave up 3 bases, with 13 bases separating them. The CDR3 DNA reads TGTGCCAGCAGCCCGGTCCAGGGAGACTATGGCTACACCTTC. Translating gives CASSPVQGDYGYTF.

In this sample, this clone turned up a few times. The chain is built from TRBV5-4 and TRBJ2-1, with a weak D call TRBD2 (6 bases). CDR1 is SGHNT and CDR2 is YYREEE in the germline V gene (reference sequence). Trimming shortened V by 0 bases and J by 12 bases, and 13 bases separated the two germline ends. The CDR3 consists of 13 residues. This chain's CDR3 is CASSLAGEGWQFF. CDR3 bases: TGTGCCAGCAGCTTGGCGGGAGAAGGGTGGCAGTTCTTC.

In regard to this clone: Different DNA sequences within this sample yield the same CDR3. The chain links TRBV7-2 to TRBJ1-4, with D possibly being TRBD1 (5 bases). The CDR3 has 15 residues. CDR1 is SGHTA and CDR2 is FQGNSA in the germline V gene. Trimming took off 3 bases at V and 3 bases at J, with 11 bases between the two ends. CDR3 DNA: TGTGCCAGCAGCTTGGCCTTAGGGGCTAATGAAAAACTGTTTTTT. Its protein product is CASSLALGANEKLFF.

About this clone: The same CDR3 also results from other DNA sequences found in this sample. The CDR3 DNA is TGCGCCAGCAGCCAAGATCCTAGGACAGTTCGGGACTACTCCTACAATGAGCAGTTCTTC. Translating gives CASSQDPRTVRDYSYNEQFF. J is TRBJ2-1 and V is TRBV4-1; D may be TRBD2 (7 bases). Deletions cut 0 bases from V and 0 bases from J, with 21 bases between. This CDR3 is built from 20 residues. CDR1 MGHRA and CDR2 YSYEKL come from the germline V gene.

The chain uses TRBV11-3 and TRBJ1-2; the D is unclear. Per germline, CDR1 SGHNT and CDR2 YENEEA. This CDR3 contains 13 residues. Trimming cost V 6 bases and J 7 bases, with 15 bases left between them. The chain's CDR3 is CASSFRPGGGYTF. The CDR3 bases are TGTGCCAGCAGTTTCAGACCCGGAGGTGGCTACACCTTC. Full variable domain (rest looked up from reference TRBV11-3 and TRBJ1-2): EAGVVQSPRYKIIEKKQPVAFWCNPISGHNTLYWYLQNLGQGPELLIRYENEEAVDDSQLPKDRFSAERLKGVDSTLKIQPAELGDSAVYLCASSFRPGGGYTFGSGTRLTVV.

The chain couples TRBV4-3 to TRBJ2-1; perhaps TRBD2 as D (5 bases). Germline CDR1 reads LGHNA; CDR2 reads YSLEER. The CDR3 consists of 15 residues. V was cut by 4 bases and J by 0 bases, with 10 bases left in between. CDR3 in amino acids: CASSRERSSYNEQFF. CDR3 nucleotide sequence: TGCGCCAGCAGCCGGGAGCGGAGCTCCTACAATGAGCAGTTCTTC.